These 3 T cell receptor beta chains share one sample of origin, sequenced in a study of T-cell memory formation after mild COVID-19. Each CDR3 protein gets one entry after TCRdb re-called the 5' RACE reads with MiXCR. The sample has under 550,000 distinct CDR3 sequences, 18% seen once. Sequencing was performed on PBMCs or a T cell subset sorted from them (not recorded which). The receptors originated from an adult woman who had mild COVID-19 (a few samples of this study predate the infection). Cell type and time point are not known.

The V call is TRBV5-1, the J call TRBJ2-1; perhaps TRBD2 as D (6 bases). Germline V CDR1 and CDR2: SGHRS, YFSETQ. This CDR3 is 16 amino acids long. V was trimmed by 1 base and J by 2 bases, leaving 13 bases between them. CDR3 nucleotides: TGCGCCAGCAGCTTGTTAGGGTGGGGGGCCTACAATGAGCAGTTCTTC. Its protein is CASSLLGWGAYNEQFF.

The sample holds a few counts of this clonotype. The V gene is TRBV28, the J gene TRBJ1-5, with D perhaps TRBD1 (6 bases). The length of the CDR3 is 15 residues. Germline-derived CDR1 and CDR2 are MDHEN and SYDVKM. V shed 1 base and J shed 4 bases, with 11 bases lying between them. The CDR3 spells CASSLSTGLNQPQHF. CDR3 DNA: TGTGCCAGCAGTTTATCGACAGGTTTAAATCAGCCCCAGCATTTT.

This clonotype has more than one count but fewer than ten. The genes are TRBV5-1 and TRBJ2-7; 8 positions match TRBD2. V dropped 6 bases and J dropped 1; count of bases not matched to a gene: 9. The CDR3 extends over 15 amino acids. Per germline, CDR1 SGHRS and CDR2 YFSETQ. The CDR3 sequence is CASTLTGTSSYEQYF. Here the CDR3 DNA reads TGCGCCAGCACCTTAACCGGGACTAGTTCCTACGAGCAGTACTTC.